This is a list of T cell receptor beta chains from one sample in a study of T-cell reconstitution after alpha-beta-depleted transplantation in children. TCRdb redid the calling of the PCR reads with MiXCR, one entry per CDR3 protein. There are about 590,000 distinct CDR3 sequences in the sample; around 13% occur only once, and approximately 2% lies in the top ten. The sequences come from PBMCs, mostly from graft donor cells, collected 360 days after TCRalphabeta/CD19-depleted stem cell transplant. The receptor set was obtained from a male patient under 18 who had a stem cell transplant for acute myeloid leukemia, so the T cells may come from the graft donor. The CDR3 runs from the conserved cysteine through the conserved F or W. The D gene is left open where the match is weak. A clone size is listed for some rows: how often the clone was seen (once, few, many), or a class if it is expanded.

12 TRBJ2-7 TRBV20-1 NA few TGCAGTGCTGTTCCTTACTCCTACGAGCAGTACTTC CSAVPYSYEQYF
17 TRBJ2-1 TRBV5-1 NA NA TGCGCCAGCAGCTTGGAGGTTGCGGGTCTCTCCTACAATGAGCAGTTCTTC CASSLEVAGLSYNEQFF
14 TRBJ2-7 TRBV10-3 TRBD2 NA TGTGCCATCAGTGTAGCGGGAGGTACCTACGAGCAGTACTTC CAISVAGGTYEQYF
14 TRBJ2-7 TRBV7-9 TRBD2 NA TGTGCCAGCAGGCGGACTAGCGGGAGATACGAGCAGTACTTC CASRRTSGRYEQYF
13 TRBJ2-7 TRBV11-2 TRBD2 NA TGTGCCAGCAGCTTATTCGGGGAGGGTTGGCAGTACTTC CASSLFGEGWQYF
14 TRBJ2-1 TRBV20-1 TRBD1 NA TGCAGTGGGGGGGTTTACAGGGGGCGCAATGAGCAGTTCTTC CSGGVYRGRNEQFF
16 TRBJ2-7 TRBV28 TRBD1 once TGTGCCAGCAAAGATGTCACAGGGGGCCTCATCTACGAGCAGTACTTC CASKDVTGGLIYEQYF
15 TRBJ2-7 TRBV25-1 TRBD2 NA TGTGCCAGCAGACAGTCGGGACTAAGCATCGGCGAGCAGTACTTC CASRQSGLSIGEQYF
13 TRBJ1-1 TRBV20-1 NA few TGCAGTGCTAGACAACAGGAGAACACTGAAGCTTTCTTT CSARQQENTEAFF
13 TRBJ1-5 TRBV29-1 NA NA TGCAGCGCTAAGGACGGGGGTAATCAGCCCCAGCATTTT CSAKDGGNQPQHF
17 TRBJ2-7 TRBV7-2 TRBD2 few TGTGCCAGCAACTGGGGACTAGCGGGAGGGATTTCCTACGAGCAGTACTTC CASNWGLAGGISYEQYF
12 TRBJ2-2 TRBV7-8 TRBD1 NA TGTGCCAGCACCCGAGACGGGACAGATCTGTTTTTT CASTRDGTDLFF
16 TRBJ2-1 TRBV5-4 TRBD2 NA TGTGCCAGCAGCTTGGGAGGTCTAGCGGGAGGGAATGAGCAGTTCTTC CASSLGGLAGGNEQFF
14 TRBJ2-7 TRBV20-1 NA many TGCAGTGCTAGAGATATTCGGGGCGAGAACGAGCAGTACTTC CSARDIRGENEQYF
13 TRBJ2-1 TRBV20-1 NA many TGCAGTGCTAGCGCGGATCTGTACAATGAGCAGTTCTTC CSASADLYNEQFF
13 TRBJ2-3 TRBV12-3/TRBV12-4 NA many TGTGCCAGTCTAGCGCAGAGCACAGATACGCAGTATTTT CASLAQSTDTQYF
17 TRBJ1-1 TRBV20-1 NA few TGCAGTGCTAGAGATGTTTTAGCGGGGCAGGCGAACACTGAAGCTTTCTTT CSARDVLAGQANTEAFF
15 TRBJ2-3 TRBV11-2 NA NA TGTGCCAGCAGCTTAGATCAGGGATCATCAGATACGCAGTATTTT CASSLDQGSSDTQYF
18 TRBJ2-1 TRBV7-8 TRBD2 many TGTGCCAGCAGCTTAGAGGGACTAGCGGGATCCCTATACAATGAGCAGTTCTTC CASSLEGLAGSLYNEQFF
15 TRBJ2-7 TRBV28 NA few TGTGCCAGCAGCCAGACAGGATGGAGCTCCTACGAGCAGTACTTC CASSQTGWSSYEQYF
18 TRBJ2-4 TRBV11-2 TRBD1 NA TGTGCCAGCAGCTTAAGCAGCCCGGGACAGGCCTTCAAAAACATTCAGTACTTC CASSLSSPGQAFKNIQYF
14 TRBJ2-7 TRBV20-1 NA few TGCAGTGCTAGAGATTACGGGTTCTCCTACGAGCAGTACTTC CSARDYGFSYEQYF
12 TRBJ2-2 TRBV9 NA many TGTGCCAGCAGCGTAGCGGGCGGGGAGCTGTTTTTT CASSVAGGELFF
15 TRBJ2-5 TRBV20-1 NA many TGCAGTGCTAGAGATCGGGTGTCCGGAGGGGAGACCCAGTACTTC CSARDRVSGGETQYF
15 TRBJ2-5 TRBV28 TRBD1 few TGTGCCAGCAGACATCCGGGACAGGGTCCAGAGACCCAGTACTTC CASRHPGQGPETQYF
16 TRBJ2-1 TRBV9 TRBD2 few TGTGCCAGCAGCGTAGGGGGACTAGCTAGGAACGATGAGCAGTTCTTC CASSVGGLARNDEQFF
11 TRBJ1-2 TRBV20-1 NA many TGCAGTGGAAACGGGGGGTATGGCTACACCTTC CSGNGGYGYTF
15 TRBJ2-7 TRBV4-2 TRBD2 many TGTGCCAGCAGCTCTCTAGCGGCCAAATCCTACGAGCAGTACTTC CASSSLAAKSYEQYF
16 TRBJ2-6 TRBV5-1 NA few TGCGCCAGCAGCCCAAGCCGGTCGGCTGGGGCCAACGTCCTGACTTTC CASSPSRSAGANVLTF
14 TRBJ1-2 TRBV20-1 NA NA TGCAGTGCTTTACCACCTGAGAGGCTCTATGGCTACACCTTC CSALPPERLYGYTF
17 TRBJ2-7 TRBV7-9 NA NA TGTGCCAGCAGCTTAGGGATGACAGGGAGGGCCTCCTACGAGCAGTACTTC CASSLGMTGRASYEQYF
16 TRBJ2-1 TRBV20-1 NA NA TGCAGTGCTAGAGATCCAGACGGGAACCCGCGTAGTGAGCAGTTCTTC CSARDPDGNPRSEQFF
13 TRBJ1-2 TRBV29-1 NA NA TGCAGCGTTGGAGTGGGGGGTAACTATGGCTACACCTTC CSVGVGGNYGYTF
13 TRBJ2-1 TRBV29-1 NA many TGCAGCGTTGTCGGGACTTCCTACAATGAGCAGTTCTTC CSVVGTSYNEQFF
16 TRBJ2-1 TRBV28 TRBD2 few TGTGCCAGCAACCCCCCCAGCGGGATGGGGTACAATGAGCAGTTCTTC CASNPPSGMGYNEQFF
13 TRBJ2-5 TRBV20-1 NA few TGCAGTGCTGCCTGGACTAACCAAGAGACCCAGTACTTC CSAAWTNQETQYF
14 TRBJ2-1 TRBV5-4 TRBD1 many TGTGCCAGCAGCTCGCGGACCAGGGGGAATGAGCAGTTCTTC CASSSRTRGNEQFF
13 TRBJ2-7 TRBV29-1 NA NA TGCAGCGTTGAAGAACCCCCCGGATACGAGCAGTACTTC CSVEEPPGYEQYF
13 TRBJ2-1 TRBV24-1 NA NA TGTGCCACCGCAGGCATTTCCTACAATGAGCAGTTCTTC CATAGISYNEQFF
13 TRBJ2-5 TRBV5-1 NA NA TGCGCCAGCAGCTTGTTACCCCCAGAGACCCAGTACTTC CASSLLPPETQYF
13 TRBJ2-1 TRBV6-1 NA few TGTGCCAGCAGAGAGGACGGTTACAATGAGCAGTTCTTC CASREDGYNEQFF
13 TRBJ2-3 TRBV27 TRBD1 few TGTGCCACCCTGGGGACAGAATCTGATACGCAGTATTTT CATLGTESDTQYF
13 TRBJ2-1 TRBV12-3/TRBV12-4 NA many TGTGCCAGCGGGAATACGAAGGTCAATGAGCAGTTCTTC CASGNTKVNEQFF
21 TRBJ2-7 TRBV4-1 TRBD1 NA TGCGCCAGCAGCCAAGACAGGGGGCTAGTTGTGGGGAGTTTGCTGAACTACGAGCAGTACTTC CASSQDRGLVVGSLLNYEQYF
14 TRBJ2-7 TRBV30 NA NA TGTGCCTGGATCCCCGTCTCTACGCTAGGGGAGCAGTACTTC CAWIPVSTLGEQYF
13 TRBJ2-7 TRBV27 NA few TGTGCCAGCAACGGACGGGACTCCTACGAGCAGTACTTC CASNGRDSYEQYF
17 TRBJ2-1 TRBV5-6 NA few TGTGCCAGCAGCTTGCTTCCAGGGTTTGACCCGTACAATGAGCAGTTCTTC CASSLLPGFDPYNEQFF
16 TRBJ2-3 TRBV5-5 TRBD1 few TGTGCCAGCAGCCCCCCGGGACAGGGGAGCACAGATACGCAGTATTTT CASSPPGQGSTDTQYF
14 TRBJ2-7 TRBV3-1 TRBD2 NA TGTGCCAGCAGCCAGTTTCCCGAGGGAGGGGAGCAGTACTTC CASSQFPEGGEQYF
13 TRBJ2-7 TRBV20-1 TRBD2 NA TGCAGTGCGGGAGGGACTAGTTTCTACGAGCAGTACTTC CSAGGTSFYEQYF
17 TRBJ2-7 TRBV4-2 TRBD1 NA TGTGCCAGCAGCCAGGAGAGCCGGACAGGCAGGCTCTACGAGCAGTACTTC CASSQESRTGRLYEQYF
17 TRBJ1-5 TRBV28 TRBD1 NA TGTGCCAGCAGTGTATGGACAGGGGGCAACGGGAATCAGCCCCAGCATTTT CASSVWTGGNGNQPQHF
13 TRBJ2-5 TRBV28 TRBD1 NA TGTGCCAGCAGGGGACAGCACCAAGAGACCCAGTACTTC CASRGQHQETQYF
16 TRBJ2-1 TRBV20-1 TRBD2 few TGCAGTGCTACTAGGACTAGCGGGAGGGCCACGAATGAGCAGTTCTTC CSATRTSGRATNEQFF